This T cell receptor beta chain comes out of a study of OX40 agonist ivuxolimab in advanced cancers. Profiled with immunoSEQ multiplex PCR; TCRdb holds only in-frame clones, not every one. The repertoire holds about 19,000 clones, with about 88% as singletons. Trimming shortened V by 0 bases and J by 6 bases, and 6 bases separated the two germline ends. CDR1 is MGHDK and CDR2 is SYGVNS in the germline V gene. The CDR3 runs 13 residues. V usage is TRBV25-1 and J usage is TRBJ1-5; possibly TRBD1 for D (5 bases). The sequencing here drew on CD4+ or CD8+ T cells sorted from blood, taken in a trial of the OX40 agonist ivuxolimab. This TCR came from an adult with an advanced solid tumor such as melanoma, head and neck, liver or kidney cancer. DNA for the CDR3: TGTGCCAGCAGTGAATATGGGGGTCAGCCCCAGCATTTT. The encoded protein is CASSEYGGQPQHF. Supplemented by reference TRBV25-1 and TRBJ1-5, the full variable domain reads EADIYQTPRYLVIGTGKKITLECSQTMGHDKMYWYQQDPGMELHLIHYSYGVNSTEKGDLSSESTVSRIRTEHFPLTLESARPSHTSQYLCASSEYGGQPQHFGDGTRLSIL.